This T cell receptor (beta chain) was observed in a study of graft-versus-host responses after intestinal transplantation. Across the study: After anti-thymocyte globulin induction, recipients took tacrolimus and steroids for about 3 years.

With respect to this clone: Its specificity is not known.

Germline assignment: CDR1 SGHVS and CDR2 FQNEAQ. V shed 1 base, J shed 8 bases, and the junction held 15 bases outside the gene matches. The CDR3 is made up of 20 amino acids. Study-level findings and limits: Association was observed between peak circulating GvH clone levels and early post-transplant HvG declines. Present in recipient marrow, GvH clones included some that appeared first in ileum or blood.

Some clones are missing from TCRdb's copy, which holds only in-frame ones; the method was immunoSEQ multiplex PCR. The table has over 45,000 clones, over 85% seen once. The sample was PBMCs, taken 26 days after transplant. The sequence was obtained from a human patient who received an intestinal transplant, so some T cells may come from the graft donor. The V call is TRBV7-8, the J call TRBJ2-2; 14 nucleotides agree with TRBD2. The DNA of the CDR3 is TGTGCCAGCAGCTTAGGCTTATTGGTCTCGGGACTAGCGGGGGTAGGGGAGCTGTTTTTT. Amino acids: CASSLGLLVSGLAGVGELFF. The entire variable domain, with the rest obtained from reference TRBV7-8 and TRBJ2-2, is as follows: GAGVSQSPRYKVAKRGQDVALRCDPISGHVSLFWYQQALGQGPEFLTYFQNEAQLDKSGLPSDRFFAERPEGSVSTLKIQRTQQEDSAVYLCASSLGLLVSGLAGVGELFFGEGSRLTVL.